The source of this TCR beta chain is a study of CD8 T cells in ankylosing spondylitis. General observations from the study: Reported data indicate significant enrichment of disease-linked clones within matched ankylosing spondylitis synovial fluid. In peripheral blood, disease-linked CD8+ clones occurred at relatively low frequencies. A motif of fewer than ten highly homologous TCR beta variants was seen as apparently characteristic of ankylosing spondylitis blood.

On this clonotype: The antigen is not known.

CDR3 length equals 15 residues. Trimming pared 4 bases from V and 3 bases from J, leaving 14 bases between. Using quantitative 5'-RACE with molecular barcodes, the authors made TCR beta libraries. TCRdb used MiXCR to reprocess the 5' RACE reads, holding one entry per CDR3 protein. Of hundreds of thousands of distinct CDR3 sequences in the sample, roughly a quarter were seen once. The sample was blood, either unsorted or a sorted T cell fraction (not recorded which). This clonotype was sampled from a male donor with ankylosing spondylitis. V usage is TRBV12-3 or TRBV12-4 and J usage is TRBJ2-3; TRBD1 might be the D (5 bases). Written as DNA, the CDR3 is TGTGCCAGCAGTTCGGCAGGGATTCAGACAGATACGCAGTATTTT. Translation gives CASSSAGIQTDTQYF.